Included here is one TCR beta chain sequence, with context. This specimen comes from a study of cytomegalovirus exposure and HLA in healthy donors. Researchers ran the PCR with 60 Vbeta and 13 Jbeta primers. This table comes from immunoSEQ multiplex PCR, and its TCRdb copy is limited to in-frame clones, with some not included. There are roughly 120,000 clones in the sample, with 2% to 2.5% held by the top ten. Germline lookup yields CDR1 SGDLS and CDR2 YYNGEE. The CDR3 has 14 residues. Trimming cost V 0 bases and J 6 bases; bases outside gene matches: 6. The TCR comes from a man in his forties in good health and CMV-seronegative. The specimen was PBMCs. The rearrangement joins TRBV9 to TRBJ2-7, with 7 bases identical to TRBD2. The CDR3 bases are TGTGCCAGCAGCGTAGGGGGGAGGGCCGGCGAGCAGTACTTC. This translates into CASSVGGRAGEQYF.